Reported below is one T cell receptor (beta chain). Antigen unknown. No conserved phenylalanine or tryptophan ends this CDR3, so it is likely a read error. The CDR3 contains 12 residues. Germline assignment: CDR1 SGHTS and CDR2 YDEGEE. Genomic DNA acted as the template from which TCR beta VDJ combination and CDR3 sequence profiling were carried out. TCRdb fed the reads into MiXCR, producing one record per CDR3 protein. Of roughly 250,000 distinct CDR3 sequences listed, about 80% were seen once; the top ten hold over 35%. This sample stems from a study of CD8+CD57+ T cells in acquired aplastic anemia. Study context: Roughly 3.2 ug was the average amount of DNA from sorted CD4+ and CD8+ cells. Study-level results: The number of CD8+ CDR3 sequences shared by patients and controls was around 30.

The sequenced patients had an expansion of CD8+CD57+ cells seen by flow cytometry. Every one of the patients had aplastic anemia (severe, acquired). The chain has TRBV5-8 and TRBJ1-2; maybe TRBD1 (5 bases). The sequence derives from a human donor with aplastic anemia. The sequencing sample was made of sorted CD4+, CD8+, or CD8+CD57+ T cells (not recorded which) from PBMCs. CDR3: CASRALGYGYTS. CDR3 nucleotide sequence: TGCGCCAGCAGGGCGTTGGGCTATGGCTACACCTCC.